These 10 T cell receptor beta chains originate from one sample sequenced in a study of blood T cell repertoires in COVID-19. Assay: immunoSEQ multiplex PCR; the TCRdb copy retains only in-frame clones and omits some. The table includes 200,000 to 250,000 clones, about 86% detected once. The source material was PBMCs or T cells enriched from blood (not recorded which). The receptors were gathered from a woman aged 45-59 years in a cohort exposed to, infected with or recovered from COVID-19 (not recorded which).

This clone was picked up one time. Mismatch with germline at one junction end may stem from a read error. The chain employs TRBV30 and TRBJ1-2, with 7 nucleotides matching TRBD1. CDR1 GTSNPN and CDR2 SVGIG come from the germline V gene (reference sequence). The CDR3 has 12 residues. DNA for the CDR3: TGTGCCTGGAGTGTATTTTCAGGGGACAGAGAATTC. Amino acids: CAWSVFSGDREF.

The chain carries TRBV11-1 and TRBJ2-1; D gene uncertain. Germline V gene sequence: CDR1 SGHAT, CDR2 FQDESV (reference sequence). Trimming left V 2 bases short and J 8 bases short, with 13 bases between. There are 14 residues in the CDR3. The CDR3 loop reads CASSLLPGWDEQFF. The CDR3 nucleotides read TGTGCCAGCAGCTTACTCCCGGGTTGGGATGAGCAGTTCTTC.

This chain links TRBV18 with TRBJ1-1; tentatively, D is TRBD1 (6 bases). Per germline, CDR1 KGHSH and CDR2 LQKENI. V was pared by 6 bases and J by 5 bases, with 13 bases between. CDR3 length equals 13 residues. CDR3 DNA sequence: TGTGCCAGCTCGTCCTCAGGGGTTACTGAAGCTTTCTTT. Its translation: CASSSSGVTEAFF.

V usage is TRBV2 and J usage is TRBJ1-1; D ambiguous. Germline CDR1 and CDR2: SNHLY and FYNNEI. The V and J ends lost 2 bases and 0 bases respectively, with 13 bases between them. The length of the CDR3 is 16 residues. This chain's CDR3 is CASSEYLRQLNTEAFF. The CDR3 region has the DNA TGTGCCAGCAGTGAATACTTGCGGCAGTTGAACACTGAAGCTTTCTTT.

V and J are TRBV28 and TRBJ1-1; weak D call: TRBD1 (6 bases). The length of the CDR3 is 13 residues. Deletions cut 6 bases from V and 6 bases from J, with 14 bases between. Germline V CDR1 and CDR2: MDHEN, SYDVKM. This chain's CDR3 is CASRDSLLSEAFF. CDR3 bases: TGTGCCAGCAGGGACAGTCTGTTGTCTGAAGCTTTCTTT.

The chain combines TRBV6-2 or TRBV6-3 with TRBJ2-3, with TRBD2 matching 12 bases. V dropped 5 bases and J dropped 4; count of bases not matched to a gene: 4. CDR1 and CDR2 from the germline V gene are MNHEY and SVGEGT. The CDR3 has 15 amino acids. The CDR3 sequence is CASSALAGGPDTQYF. The CDR3 region has the DNA TGTGCCAGCAGTGCACTAGCGGGGGGCCCAGATACGCAGTATTTT.

The chain uses TRBV7-2 and TRBJ1-2, with 12 bases that match TRBD1. V shed 4 bases, J shed 5 bases, and the junction held 5 bases outside the gene matches. The germline V gene encodes CDR1 SGHTA and CDR2 FQGNSA. CDR3 size: 15 residues. CDR3: CASSWDRGRVYGYTF. The CDR3 DNA reads TGTGCCAGCAGCTGGGACAGGGGGCGCGTTTATGGCTACACCTTC.

As concerns this clone: A read error may account for a junction end that differs from germline. The chain couples TRBV7-9 to TRBJ2-5; the match to TRBD2 covers 14 bases. Germline assignment: CDR1 SEHNR and CDR2 FQNEAQ (reference sequence). The CDR3 is 14 residues long. The CDR3 coding sequence is TGTGCCAGCAGCCCAGGGACTAGCGGGGGACCCCCGGACTTC. As protein: CASSPGTSGGPPDF.

Here the CDR3 DNA reads TGTGCCAGCAGTTACAGGGCCGAGCAGTACTTC. Its translation: CASSYRAEQYF. The chain has TRBV27 and TRBJ2-7; D is perhaps TRBD1 (6 bases). The germline CDR1 and CDR2 sequences are MNHEY and SMNVEV (reference sequence). The CDR3 is made up of 11 amino acids. The V gene lost 4 bases and the J gene lost 6 bases, with 7 bases spanning the gap.

The chain uses TRBV19 and TRBJ1-5; D is perhaps TRBD1 (5 bases). Trimming left V 6 bases short and J 0 bases short, with 12 bases between. Germline CDR1 LNHDA, CDR2 SQIVND (reference sequence). The CDR3 totals 15 residues. This CDR3 reads CASRAGLYSNQPQHF. The CDR3, as DNA: TGTGCCAGTAGGGCGGGACTGTATAGCAATCAGCCCCAGCATTTT.